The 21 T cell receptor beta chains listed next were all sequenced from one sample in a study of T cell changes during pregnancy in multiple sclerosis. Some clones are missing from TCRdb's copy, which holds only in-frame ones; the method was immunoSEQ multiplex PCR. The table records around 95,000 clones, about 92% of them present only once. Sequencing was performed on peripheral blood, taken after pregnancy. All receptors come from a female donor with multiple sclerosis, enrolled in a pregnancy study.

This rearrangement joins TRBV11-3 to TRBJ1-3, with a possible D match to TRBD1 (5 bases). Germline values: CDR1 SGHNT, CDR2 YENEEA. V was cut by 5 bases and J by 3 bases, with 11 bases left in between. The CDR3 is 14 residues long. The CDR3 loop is CASSRGGVGNTIYF. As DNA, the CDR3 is TGTGCCAGCAGCCGAGGAGGGGTTGGAAACACCATATATTTT.

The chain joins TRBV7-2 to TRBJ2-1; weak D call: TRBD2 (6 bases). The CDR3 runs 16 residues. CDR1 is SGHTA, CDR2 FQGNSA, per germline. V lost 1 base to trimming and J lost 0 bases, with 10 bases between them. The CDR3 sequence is CASSLDGGRSYNEQFF. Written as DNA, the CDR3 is TGTGCCAGCAGCTTAGACGGGGGACGCTCCTACAATGAGCAGTTCTTC.

As DNA, the CDR3 is TGTGCCAGCAGCAAGCCGACTAGCGGGAGTTTGGAGACCCAGTACTTC. Its translation: CASSKPTSGSLETQYF. J is TRBJ2-5 and V is TRBV5-4; TRBD2 matches at 12 bases. This CDR3 comprises 16 residues. Germline CDR1 reads SGHNT; CDR2 reads YYREEE (reference sequence). V was clipped by 4 bases and J by 5 bases; unmatched bases: 9.

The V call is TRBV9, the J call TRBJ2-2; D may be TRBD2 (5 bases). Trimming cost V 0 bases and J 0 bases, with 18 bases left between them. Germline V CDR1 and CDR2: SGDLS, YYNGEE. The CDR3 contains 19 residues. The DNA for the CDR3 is TGTGCCAGCAGCGTAGGAGAGGGTCCTCCCATTCCGAACACCGGGGAGCTGTTTTTT. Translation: CASSVGEGPPIPNTGELFF.

The CDR3 loop reads CASTGGEGTQYF. CDR3 sequence (DNA): TGTGCCAGCACGGGGGGCGAGGGGACCCAGTACTTC. The V and J genes are TRBV6-1 and TRBJ2-5; perhaps TRBD2 as D (7 bases). The CDR3 spans 12 residues. In germline, CDR1 is MNHNS, CDR2 SASEGT. V was pared by 7 bases and J by 7 bases, with 13 bases between.

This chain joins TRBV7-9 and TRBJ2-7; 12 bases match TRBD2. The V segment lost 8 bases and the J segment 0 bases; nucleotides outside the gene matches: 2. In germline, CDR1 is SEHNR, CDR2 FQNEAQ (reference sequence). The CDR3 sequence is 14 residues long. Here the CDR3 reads CASGTSGYSYEQYF. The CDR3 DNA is TGTGCCAGCGGGACTAGCGGGTACTCCTACGAGCAGTACTTC.

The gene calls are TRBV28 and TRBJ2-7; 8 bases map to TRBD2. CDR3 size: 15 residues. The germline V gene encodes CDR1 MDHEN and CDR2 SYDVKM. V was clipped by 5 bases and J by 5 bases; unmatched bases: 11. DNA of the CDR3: TGTGCCAGCAGTGAGATAGCGGGGTTAAGCCACGAGCAGTACTTC. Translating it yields CASSEIAGLSHEQYF.

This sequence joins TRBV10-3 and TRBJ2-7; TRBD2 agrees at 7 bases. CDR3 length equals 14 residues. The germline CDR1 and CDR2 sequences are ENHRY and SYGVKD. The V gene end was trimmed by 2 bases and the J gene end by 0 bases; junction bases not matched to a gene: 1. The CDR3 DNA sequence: TGTGCCATCAGTGAGGGCGGGGGCTCCTACGAGCAGTACTTC. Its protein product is CAISEGGGSYEQYF.

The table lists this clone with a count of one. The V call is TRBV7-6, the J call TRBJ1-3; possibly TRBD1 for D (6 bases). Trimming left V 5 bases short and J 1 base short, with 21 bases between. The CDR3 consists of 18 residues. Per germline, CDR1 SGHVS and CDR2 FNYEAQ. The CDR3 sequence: CASSEAGAPVLSGNTIYF. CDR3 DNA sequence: TGTGCCAGCAGCGAAGCGGGGGCACCAGTTTTATCTGGAAACACCATATATTTT.

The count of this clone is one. The CDR3 region is CASSIGPTFPNEKLFF. The CDR3 DNA follows: TGTGCCAGTAGTATTGGGCCCACGTTCCCTAATGAAAAACTGTTTTTT. The chain employs TRBV19 and TRBJ1-4; D ambiguous. CDR3 length: 16 amino acids. The ends were cut back, 3 bases at V and 3 bases at J, with 14 bases in the middle. Germline assignment: CDR1 LNHDA and CDR2 SQIVND (reference sequence).

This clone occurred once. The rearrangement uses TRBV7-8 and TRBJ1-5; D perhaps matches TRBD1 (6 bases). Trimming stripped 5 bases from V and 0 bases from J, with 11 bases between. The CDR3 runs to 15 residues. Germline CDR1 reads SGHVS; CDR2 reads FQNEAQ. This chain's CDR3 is CASSENRDSNQPQHF. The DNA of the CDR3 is TGTGCCAGCAGCGAAAACAGGGATAGCAATCAGCCCCAGCATTTT.

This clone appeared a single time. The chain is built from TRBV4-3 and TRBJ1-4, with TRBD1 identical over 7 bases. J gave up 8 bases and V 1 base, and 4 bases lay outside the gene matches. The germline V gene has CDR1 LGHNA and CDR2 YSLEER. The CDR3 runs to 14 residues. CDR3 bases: TGCGCCAGCAGCCAAGGACAGGGTATCGAAAAACTGTTTTTT. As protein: CASSQGQGIEKLFF.

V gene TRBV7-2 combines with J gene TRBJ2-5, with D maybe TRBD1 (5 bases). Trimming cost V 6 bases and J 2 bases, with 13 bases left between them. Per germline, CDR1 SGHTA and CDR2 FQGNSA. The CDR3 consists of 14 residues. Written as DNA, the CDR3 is TGTGCCAGCAGTAAACAGGTACAACAAGAGACCCAGTACTTC. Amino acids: CASSKQVQQETQYF. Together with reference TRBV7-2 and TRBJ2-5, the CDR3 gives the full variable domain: GAGVSQSPSNKVTEKGKDVELRCDPISGHTALYWYRQSLGQGLEFLIYFQGNSAPDKSGLPSDRFSAERTGGSVSTLTIQRTQQEDSAVYLCASSKQVQQETQYFGPGTRLLVL.

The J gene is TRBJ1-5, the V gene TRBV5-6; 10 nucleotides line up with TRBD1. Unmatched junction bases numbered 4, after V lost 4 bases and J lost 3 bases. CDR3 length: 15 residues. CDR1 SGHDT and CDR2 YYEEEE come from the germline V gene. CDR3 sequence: CASSLGQGFNQPQHF. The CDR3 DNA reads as TGTGCCAGCAGCCTGGGACAGGGGTTCAATCAGCCCCAGCATTTT. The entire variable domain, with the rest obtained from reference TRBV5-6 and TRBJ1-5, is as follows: DAGVTQSPTHLIKTRGQQVTLRCSPKSGHDTVSWYQQALGQGPQFIFQYYEEEERQRGNFPDRFSGHQFPNYSSELNVNALLLGDSALYLCASSLGQGFNQPQHFGDGTRLSIL.

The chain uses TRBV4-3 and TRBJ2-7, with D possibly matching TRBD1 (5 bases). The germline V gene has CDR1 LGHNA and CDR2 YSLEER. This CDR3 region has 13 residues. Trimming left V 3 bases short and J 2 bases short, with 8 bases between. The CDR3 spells CASSQSRAYEQYF. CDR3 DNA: TGCGCCAGCAGCCAGAGCAGGGCCTACGAGCAGTACTTC.

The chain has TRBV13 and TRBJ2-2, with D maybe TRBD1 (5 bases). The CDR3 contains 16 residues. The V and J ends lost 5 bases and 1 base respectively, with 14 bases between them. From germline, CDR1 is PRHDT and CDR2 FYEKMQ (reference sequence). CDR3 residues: CASSPRPTGNTGELFF. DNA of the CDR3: TGTGCCAGCAGCCCACGACCCACAGGGAACACCGGGGAGCTGTTTTTT.

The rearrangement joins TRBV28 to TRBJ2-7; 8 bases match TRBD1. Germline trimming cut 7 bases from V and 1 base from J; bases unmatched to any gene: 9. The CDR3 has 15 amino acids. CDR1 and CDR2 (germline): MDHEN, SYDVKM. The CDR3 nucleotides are TGTGCCAGCAAGCCGACAGGGGCCAAATCCTACGAGCAGTACTTC. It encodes CASKPTGAKSYEQYF. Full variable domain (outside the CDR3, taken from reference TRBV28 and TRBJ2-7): DVKVTQSSRYLVKRTGEKVFLECVQDMDHENMFWYRQDPGLGLRLIYFSYDVKMKEKGDIPEGYSVSREKKERFSLILESASTNQTSMYLCASKPTGAKSYEQYFGPGTRLTVT.

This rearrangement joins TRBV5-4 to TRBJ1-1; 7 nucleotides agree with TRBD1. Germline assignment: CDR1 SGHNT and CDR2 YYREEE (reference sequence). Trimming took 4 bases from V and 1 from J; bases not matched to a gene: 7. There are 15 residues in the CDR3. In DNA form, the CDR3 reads TGTGCCAGCAGCCTAAAACAGGGGACGAACACTGAAGCTTTCTTT. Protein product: CASSLKQGTNTEAFF.

The CDR3 spells CAISGGTANEQYF. The CDR3 DNA is TGTGCCATCAGTGGCGGGACAGCGAACGAGCAGTACTTC. The gene calls are TRBV10-3 and TRBJ2-7, with a possible D match to TRBD1 (7 bases). Germline CDR1 reads ENHRY; CDR2 reads SYGVKD. This CDR3 comprises 13 residues. V lost 4 bases to trimming and J lost 5 bases, with 12 bases between them.

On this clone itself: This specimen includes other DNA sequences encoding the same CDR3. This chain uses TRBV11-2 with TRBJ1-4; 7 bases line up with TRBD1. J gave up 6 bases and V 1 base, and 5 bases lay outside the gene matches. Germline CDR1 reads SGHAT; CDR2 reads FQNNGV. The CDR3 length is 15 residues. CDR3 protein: CASSLGDRDHEKLFF. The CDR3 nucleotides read TGTGCCAGCAGCTTAGGAGACAGGGACCATGAAAAACTGTTTTTT.

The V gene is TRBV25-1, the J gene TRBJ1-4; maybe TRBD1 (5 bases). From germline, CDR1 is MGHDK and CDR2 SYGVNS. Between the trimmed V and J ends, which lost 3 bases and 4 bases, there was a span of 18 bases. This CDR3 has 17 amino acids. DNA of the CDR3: TGTGCCAGCAGTGATCCCTTCCGGACAAGGCTTAATGAAAAACTGTTTTTT. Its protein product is CASSDPFRTRLNEKLFF.